This T cell receptor (beta chain) was retrieved from a study of neurological immune-mediated disorders (dated by TCRdb to about 2019). For context, the study as a whole: Using UMI-based sequencing, the study compared peripheral blood TCR-beta repertoires from patients with HTLV-I-associated myelopathy (HAM/TSP), patients with multiple sclerosis, and healthy controls. The cohort comprised 65 to 75 subjects: some 15 HAM/TSP patients, 35 or so multiple sclerosis patients and 20 or so healthy controls. The roughly 99 TCR-beta libraries covered PBMC samples along with longitudinal samples, technical triplicates, and paired sorted CD4+ and CD8+ T-cell subsets.

For the unsorted PBMC libraries, 2 million PBMCs were stored in RNAlater at -80 degrees C until RNA extraction and were used to generate the libraries. PBMCs were separated from peripheral blood using Ficoll-Hypaque density gradient centrifugation and then cryopreserved in liquid nitrogen. CDR1 and CDR2 were assigned from the germline V gene as ENHRY and SYGVKD. The junction shows trimming of 4 bases on V and 4 bases on J, plus 15 bases between the germline ends. The CDR3 sequence holds 15 residues, the cysteine and phenylalanine included. The entry retains the CDR3 DNA only, 45 bases that are in frame from base 1. What the study reported, not specific to this receptor: TCR clonal expansion was greatest in HAM/TSP patients and smallest in MS patients, who ranked below even healthy controls. No identical CDR3 amino acid sequences were shared among expanded clones across subjects, suggesting private TCR-beta repertoires in all groups.

cDNA synthesis used template-switch 5'RACE with a primer carrying a 10-nucleotide random unique molecular identifier tagging each TCR transcript. Over 170 million TCR-beta sequences, covering 15-18 subjects, were produced in each sequencing run. Total RNA was extracted with the RNeasy kit. Using the KAPA Real-time Library Amplification kit, TCR-beta VDJ regions were amplified with primers for the TCR constant region and the 5'RACE anchor. Sample indexes and Illumina adaptors were added in a first PCR, after which library yield was increased in a second PCR. After purification with Ampure beads, the TCR product of roughly 650 bp was size-selected on a 2% E-gel SizeSelection system. Library quality was checked on a Bioanalyzer, concentration was measured with Qubit, and libraries were quantified with the Kapa Library Quantification kit before pooling. Libraries were sequenced paired-end 2 x 150 bp on an Illumina HiSeq 2500. To increase sequence diversity, roughly 24-31% phiX was spiked into each library pool. As for how the authors treated the data: Quality-filtered reads were processed with the UMI-based MiGEC pipeline, which removed over 75% of raw TCR sequences during error correction. IMGT germline references were used for alignment of VDJ genes, and clonotypes were defined by a unique CDR3 amino acid sequence together with V-J genes. Clonal expansion, Shannon diversity and CDR3 relatedness (CalcPairwiseDistances, ClusterSamples) were evaluated with VDJtools, and phylogenetic trees were built with CLCbio workbench. A clone was classed as expanded if it had 8 or more unique UMIs, a cutoff based on coefficient-of-variation modelling across technical triplicates. In-frame beta chains were kept once TCRdb had trimmed the public reads at Q25 with fastp and called clones with MiXCR. Each record represents a unique CDR3 protein, reported with the most common genes and DNA among its rows. These V and J calls originate from TCRdb's pipeline instead of the authors' own analysis. Across this sample there are roughly 24,000 distinct CDR3 sequences, with about 13% seen only once. Around 13% of the sample lies in the top ten.

This clonotype was seen repeatedly, ten times or more. Its antigen remains unidentified. Per-base quality was not reported, and no clone a single base away is much larger than it. The receptor's source is a woman aged 55 to 70 with HTLV-1-associated myelopathy (HAM/TSP). This chain joins TRBV10-3 to TRBJ2-3, with TRBD2 as a weak D call on 6 bases. The sample consisted of PBMCs. CDR3 loop: CAISGRAGTPDTQYF. The DNA sequence follows: TGTGCCATCAGTGGAAGGGCGGGAACCCCAGATACGCAGTATTTT.